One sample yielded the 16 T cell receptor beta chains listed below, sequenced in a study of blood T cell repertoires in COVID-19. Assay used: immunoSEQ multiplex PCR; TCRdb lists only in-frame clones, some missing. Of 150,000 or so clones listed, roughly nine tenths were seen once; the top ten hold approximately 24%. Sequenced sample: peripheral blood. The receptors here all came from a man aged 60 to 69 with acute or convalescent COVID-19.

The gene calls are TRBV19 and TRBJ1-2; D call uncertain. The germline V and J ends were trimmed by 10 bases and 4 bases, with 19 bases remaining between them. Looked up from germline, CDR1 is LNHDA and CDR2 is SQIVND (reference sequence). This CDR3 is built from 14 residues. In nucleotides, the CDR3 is TGTGCCACCCTCGGGTTATCGTCGGTCTATGGCTACACCTTC. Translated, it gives CATLGLSSVYGYTF.

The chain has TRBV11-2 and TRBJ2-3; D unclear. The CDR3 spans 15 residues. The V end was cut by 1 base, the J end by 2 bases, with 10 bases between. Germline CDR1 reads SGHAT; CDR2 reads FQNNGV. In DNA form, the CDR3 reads TGTGCCAGCAGCTTAGGCACATCCCTCACAGATACGCAGTATTTT. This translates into CASSLGTSLTDTQYF.

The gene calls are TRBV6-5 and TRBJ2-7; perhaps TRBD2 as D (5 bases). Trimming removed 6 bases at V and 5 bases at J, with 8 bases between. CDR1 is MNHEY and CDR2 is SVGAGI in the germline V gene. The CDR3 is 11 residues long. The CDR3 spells CASRRADEQYF. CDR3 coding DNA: TGTGCCAGCAGGCGGGCAGACGAGCAGTACTTC.

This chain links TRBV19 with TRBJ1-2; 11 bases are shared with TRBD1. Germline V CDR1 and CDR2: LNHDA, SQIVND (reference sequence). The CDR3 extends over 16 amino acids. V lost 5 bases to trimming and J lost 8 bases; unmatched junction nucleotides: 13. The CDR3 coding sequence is TGTGCCAGTAGTCCACGGACAGGGGGCCTCGTTAGGGGCTACACCTTC. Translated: CASSPRTGGLVRGYTF. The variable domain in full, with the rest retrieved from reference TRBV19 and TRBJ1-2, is DGGITQSPKYLFRKEGQNVTLSCEQNLNHDAMYWYRQDPGQGLRLIYYSQIVNDFQKGDIAEGYSVSREKKESFPLTVTSAQKNPTAFYLCASSPRTGGLVRGYTFGSGTRLTVV.

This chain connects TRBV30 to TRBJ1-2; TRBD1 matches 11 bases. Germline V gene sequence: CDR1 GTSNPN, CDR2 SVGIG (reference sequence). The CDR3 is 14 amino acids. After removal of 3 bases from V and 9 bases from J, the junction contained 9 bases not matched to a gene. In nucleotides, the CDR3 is TGTGCCTGGAGCCCTCGGACAGGGGGCTTGAGCTACACCTTC. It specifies CAWSPRTGGLSYTF.

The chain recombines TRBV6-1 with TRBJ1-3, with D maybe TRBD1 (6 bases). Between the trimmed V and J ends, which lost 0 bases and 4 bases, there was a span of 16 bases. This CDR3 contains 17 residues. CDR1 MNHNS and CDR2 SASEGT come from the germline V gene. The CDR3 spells CASSEAEAGARGNTIYF. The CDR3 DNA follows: TGTGCCAGCAGTGAAGCGGAGGCGGGGGCGCGAGGAAACACCATATATTTT.

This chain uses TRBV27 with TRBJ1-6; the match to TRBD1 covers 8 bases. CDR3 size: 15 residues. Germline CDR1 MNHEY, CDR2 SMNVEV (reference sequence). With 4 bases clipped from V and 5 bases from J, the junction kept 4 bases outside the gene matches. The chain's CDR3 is CASSWTGTDNSPLHF. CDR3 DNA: TGTGCCAGCAGTTGGACAGGGACTGATAATTCACCCCTCCACTTT.

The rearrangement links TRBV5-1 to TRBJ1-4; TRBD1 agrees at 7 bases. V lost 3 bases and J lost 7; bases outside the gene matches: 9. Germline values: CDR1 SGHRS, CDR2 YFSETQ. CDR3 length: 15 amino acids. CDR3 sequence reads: CASSSTGEWGEKLFF. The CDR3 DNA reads TGCGCCAGCAGCTCCACAGGGGAATGGGGTGAAAAACTGTTTTTT.

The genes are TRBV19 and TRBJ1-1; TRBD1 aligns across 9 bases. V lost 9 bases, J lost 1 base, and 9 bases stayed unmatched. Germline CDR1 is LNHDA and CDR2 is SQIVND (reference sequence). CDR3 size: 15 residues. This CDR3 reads CASRLQGAPNTEAFF. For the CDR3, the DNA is TGTGCCAGCCGCTTACAGGGGGCCCCGAACACTGAAGCTTTCTTT.

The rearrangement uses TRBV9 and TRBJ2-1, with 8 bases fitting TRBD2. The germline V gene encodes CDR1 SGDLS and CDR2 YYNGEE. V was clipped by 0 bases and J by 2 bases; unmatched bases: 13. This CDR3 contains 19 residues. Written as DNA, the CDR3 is TGTGCCAGCAGCGTAGATCCCGCGGTAGCGGGATTAACCTACAATGAGCAGTTCTTC. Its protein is CASSVDPAVAGLTYNEQFF.

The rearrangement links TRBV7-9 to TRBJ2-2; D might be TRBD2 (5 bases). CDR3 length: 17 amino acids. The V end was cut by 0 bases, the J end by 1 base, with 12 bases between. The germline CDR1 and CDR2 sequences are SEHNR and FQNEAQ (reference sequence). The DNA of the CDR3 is TGTGCCAGCAGCTTAGCAGCGGCAGGATGGAACACCGGGGAGCTGTTTTTT. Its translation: CASSLAAAGWNTGELFF.

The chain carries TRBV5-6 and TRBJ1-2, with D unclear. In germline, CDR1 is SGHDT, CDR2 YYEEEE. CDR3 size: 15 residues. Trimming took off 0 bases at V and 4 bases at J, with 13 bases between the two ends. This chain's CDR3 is CASSLDRVSSYGYTF. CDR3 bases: TGTGCCAGCAGCTTGGACCGGGTCAGCAGCTATGGCTACACCTTC.

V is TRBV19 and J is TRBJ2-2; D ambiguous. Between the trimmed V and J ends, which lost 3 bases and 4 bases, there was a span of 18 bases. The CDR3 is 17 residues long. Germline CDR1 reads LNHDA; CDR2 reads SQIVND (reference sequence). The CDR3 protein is CASSIPRSTRFTGELFF. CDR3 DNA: TGTGCCAGTAGTATCCCAAGAAGTACTCGATTCACCGGGGAGCTGTTTTTT.

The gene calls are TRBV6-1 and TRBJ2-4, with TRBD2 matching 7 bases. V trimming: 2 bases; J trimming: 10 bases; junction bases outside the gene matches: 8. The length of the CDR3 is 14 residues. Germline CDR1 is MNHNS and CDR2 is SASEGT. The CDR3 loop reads CASSEYNQGGIQYF. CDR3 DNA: TGTGCCAGCAGTGAATACAATCAGGGAGGGATTCAGTACTTC.

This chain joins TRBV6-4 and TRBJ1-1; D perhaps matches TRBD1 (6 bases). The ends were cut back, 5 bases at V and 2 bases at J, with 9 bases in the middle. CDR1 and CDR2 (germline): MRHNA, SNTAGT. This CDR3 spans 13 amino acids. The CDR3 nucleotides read TGTGCCAGCAGTTCCGGGACAAACACTGAAGCTTTCTTT. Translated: CASSSGTNTEAFF.

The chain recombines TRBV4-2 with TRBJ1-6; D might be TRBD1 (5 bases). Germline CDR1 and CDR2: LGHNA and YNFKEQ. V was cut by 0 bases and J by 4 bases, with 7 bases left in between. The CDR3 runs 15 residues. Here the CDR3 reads CASSQDGQYNSPLHF. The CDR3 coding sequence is TGTGCCAGCAGCCAAGACGGACAATATAATTCACCCCTCCACTTT.